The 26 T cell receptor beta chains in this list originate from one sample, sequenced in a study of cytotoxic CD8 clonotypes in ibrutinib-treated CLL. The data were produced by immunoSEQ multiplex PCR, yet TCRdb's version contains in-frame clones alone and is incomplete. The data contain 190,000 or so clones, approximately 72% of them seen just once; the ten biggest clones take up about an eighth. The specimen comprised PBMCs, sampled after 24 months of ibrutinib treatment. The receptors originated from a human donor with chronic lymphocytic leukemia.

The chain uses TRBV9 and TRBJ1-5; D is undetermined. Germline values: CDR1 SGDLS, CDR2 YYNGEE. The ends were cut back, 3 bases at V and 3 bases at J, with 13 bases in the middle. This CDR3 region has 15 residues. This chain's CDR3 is CASSGLEGYNQPQHF. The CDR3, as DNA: TGTGCCAGCAGCGGTCTTGAGGGCTACAATCAGCCCCAGCATTTT.

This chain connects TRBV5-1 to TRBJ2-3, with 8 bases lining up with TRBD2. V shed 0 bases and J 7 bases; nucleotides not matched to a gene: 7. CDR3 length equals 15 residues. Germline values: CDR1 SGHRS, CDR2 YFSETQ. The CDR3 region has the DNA TGCGCCAGCAGCTTGGTTGCGGGAGGAGGCAATACGCAGTATTTT. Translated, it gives CASSLVAGGGNTQYF.

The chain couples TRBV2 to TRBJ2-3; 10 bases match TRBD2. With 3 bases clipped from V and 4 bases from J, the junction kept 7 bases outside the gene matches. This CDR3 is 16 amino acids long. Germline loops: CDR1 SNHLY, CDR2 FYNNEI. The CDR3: CASSDGSGRAADTQYF. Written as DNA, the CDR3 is TGTGCCAGCAGTGATGGGAGCGGGAGGGCGGCAGATACGCAGTATTTT.

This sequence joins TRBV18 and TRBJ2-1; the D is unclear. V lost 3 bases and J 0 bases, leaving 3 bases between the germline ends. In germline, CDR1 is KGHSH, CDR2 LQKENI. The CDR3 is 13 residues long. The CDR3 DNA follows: TGTGCCAGCTCACCGGTCTCCTACAATGAGCAGTTCTTC. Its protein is CASSPVSYNEQFF.

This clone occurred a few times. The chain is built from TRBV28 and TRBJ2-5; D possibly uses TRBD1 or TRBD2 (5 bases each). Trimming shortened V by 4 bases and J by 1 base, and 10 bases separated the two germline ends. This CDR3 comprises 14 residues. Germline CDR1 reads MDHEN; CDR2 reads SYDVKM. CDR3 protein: CASSYPGTQETQYF. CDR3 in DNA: TGTGCCAGCAGTTATCCAGGGACCCAAGAGACCCAGTACTTC.

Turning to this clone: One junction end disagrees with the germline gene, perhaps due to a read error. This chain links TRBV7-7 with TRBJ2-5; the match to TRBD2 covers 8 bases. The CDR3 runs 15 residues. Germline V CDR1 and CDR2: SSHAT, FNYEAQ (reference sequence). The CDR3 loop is CASSVGLAGKETQYF. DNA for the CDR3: TGTGCTAGCAGCGTCGGACTAGCTGGAAAAGAGACCCAGTACTTC.

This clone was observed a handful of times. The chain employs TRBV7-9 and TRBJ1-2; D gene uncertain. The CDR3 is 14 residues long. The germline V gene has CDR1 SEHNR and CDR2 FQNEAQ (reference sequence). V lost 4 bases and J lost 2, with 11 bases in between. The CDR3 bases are TGTGCCAGCAGCTCCCCGGCAGAAAACTATGGCTACACCTTC. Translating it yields CASSSPAENYGYTF.

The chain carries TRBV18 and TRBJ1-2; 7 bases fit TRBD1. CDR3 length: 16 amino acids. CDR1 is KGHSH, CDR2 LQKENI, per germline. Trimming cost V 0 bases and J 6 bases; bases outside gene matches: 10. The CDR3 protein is CASSPPNPDRDHGYTF. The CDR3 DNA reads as TGTGCCAGCTCACCACCCAACCCCGACAGGGACCATGGCTACACCTTC.

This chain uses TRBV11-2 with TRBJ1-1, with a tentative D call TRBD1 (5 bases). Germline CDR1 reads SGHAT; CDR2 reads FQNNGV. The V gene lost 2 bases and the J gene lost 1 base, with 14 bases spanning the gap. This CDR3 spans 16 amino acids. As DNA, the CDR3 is TGTGCCAGCAGCTTATGGTCAGGGAGGGCGAACACTGAAGCTTTCTTT. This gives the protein CASSLWSGRANTEAFF.

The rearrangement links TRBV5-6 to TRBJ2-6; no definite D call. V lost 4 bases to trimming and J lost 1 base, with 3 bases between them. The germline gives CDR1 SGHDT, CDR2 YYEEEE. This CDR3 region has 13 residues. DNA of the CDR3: TGTGCCAGCAGCAAATCTGGGGCCAACGTCCTGACTTTC. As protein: CASSKSGANVLTF.

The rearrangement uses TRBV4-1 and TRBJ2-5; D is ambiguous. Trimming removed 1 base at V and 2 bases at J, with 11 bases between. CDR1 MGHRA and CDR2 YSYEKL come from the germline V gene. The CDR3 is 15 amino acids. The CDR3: CASSQGQTTQETQYF. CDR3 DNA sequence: TGCGCCAGCAGCCAAGGGCAGACAACTCAAGAGACCCAGTACTTC.

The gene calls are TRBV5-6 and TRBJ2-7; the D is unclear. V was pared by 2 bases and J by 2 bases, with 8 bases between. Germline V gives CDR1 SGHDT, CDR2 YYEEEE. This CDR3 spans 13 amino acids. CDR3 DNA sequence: TGTGCCAGCAGCTTTTCCCCTACCTACGAGCAGTACTTC. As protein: CASSFSPTYEQYF. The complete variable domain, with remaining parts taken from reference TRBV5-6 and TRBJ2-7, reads DAGVTQSPTHLIKTRGQQVTLRCSPKSGHDTVSWYQQALGQGPQFIFQYYEEEERQRGNFPDRFSGHQFPNYSSELNVNALLLGDSALYLCASSFSPTYEQYFGPGTRLTVT.

The CDR3 DNA reads as TGTGCCAGCACCTCAGGAACCCAGAAGCGCTATGGCTACACCTTC. It codes for CASTSGTQKRYGYTF. The rearrangement uses TRBV6-5 and TRBJ1-2; D unresolved. CDR1 and CDR2 from the germline V gene are MNHEY and SVGAGI. The CDR3 length is 15 residues. Trimming took off 7 bases at V and 4 bases at J, with 19 bases between the two ends.

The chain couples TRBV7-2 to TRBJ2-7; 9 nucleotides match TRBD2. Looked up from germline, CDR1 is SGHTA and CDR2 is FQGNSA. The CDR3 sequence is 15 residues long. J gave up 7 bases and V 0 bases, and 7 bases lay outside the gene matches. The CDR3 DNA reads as TGTGCCAGCAGCTTAGCGCCTAGCGGGACCGGGGAGCAGTACTTC. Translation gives CASSLAPSGTGEQYF.

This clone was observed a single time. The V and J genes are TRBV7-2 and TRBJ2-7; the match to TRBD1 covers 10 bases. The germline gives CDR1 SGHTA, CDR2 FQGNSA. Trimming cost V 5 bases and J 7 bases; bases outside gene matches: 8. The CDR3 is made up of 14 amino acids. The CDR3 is CASSPEDRGREQYF. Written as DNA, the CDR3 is TGTGCCAGCAGCCCAGAGGACAGGGGGAGGGAGCAGTACTTC.

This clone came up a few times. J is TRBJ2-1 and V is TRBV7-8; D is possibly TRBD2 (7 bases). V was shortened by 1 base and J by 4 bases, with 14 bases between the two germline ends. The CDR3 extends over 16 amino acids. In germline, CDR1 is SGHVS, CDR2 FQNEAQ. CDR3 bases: TGTGCCAGCAGCTTAGTGGGAGGGGGGACTTACAATGAGCAGTTCTTC. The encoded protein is CASSLVGGGTYNEQFF. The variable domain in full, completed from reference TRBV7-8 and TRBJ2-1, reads GAGVSQSPRYKVAKRGQDVALRCDPISGHVSLFWYQQALGQGPEFLTYFQNEAQLDKSGLPSDRFFAERPEGSVSTLKIQRTQQEDSAVYLCASSLVGGGTYNEQFFGPGTRLTVL.

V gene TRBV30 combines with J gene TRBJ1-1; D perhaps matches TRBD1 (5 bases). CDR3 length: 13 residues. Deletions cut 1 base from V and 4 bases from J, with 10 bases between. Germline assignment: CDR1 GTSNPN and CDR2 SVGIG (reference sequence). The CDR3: CAWSASGITEAFF. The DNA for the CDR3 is TGTGCCTGGAGTGCCTCAGGGATCACTGAAGCTTTCTTT.

CDR3 coding DNA: TGTGCCAGCAGCTTATTCCCGGGGGAGGGTTACGAGCAGTACTTC. Translated, it gives CASSLFPGEGYEQYF. The V and J genes are TRBV7-3 and TRBJ2-7, with TRBD2 identical over 7 bases. The CDR3 runs 15 residues. V lost 2 bases, J lost 4 bases, and 8 bases stayed unmatched. From germline, CDR1 is SGHTA and CDR2 FQGTGA.

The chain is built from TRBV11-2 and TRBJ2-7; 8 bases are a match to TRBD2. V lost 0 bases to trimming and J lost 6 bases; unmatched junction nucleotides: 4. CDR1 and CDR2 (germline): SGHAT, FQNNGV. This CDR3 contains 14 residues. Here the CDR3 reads CASSLDRLASEQYF. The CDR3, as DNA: TGTGCCAGCAGCTTAGATCGACTAGCGAGCGAGCAGTACTTC.

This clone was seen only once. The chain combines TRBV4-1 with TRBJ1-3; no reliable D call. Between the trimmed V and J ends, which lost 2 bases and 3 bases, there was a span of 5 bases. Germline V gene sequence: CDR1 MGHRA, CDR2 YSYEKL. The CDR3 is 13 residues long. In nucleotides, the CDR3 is TGCGCCAGCAGCCAATTTTATGGAAACACCATATATTTT. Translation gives CASSQFYGNTIYF.

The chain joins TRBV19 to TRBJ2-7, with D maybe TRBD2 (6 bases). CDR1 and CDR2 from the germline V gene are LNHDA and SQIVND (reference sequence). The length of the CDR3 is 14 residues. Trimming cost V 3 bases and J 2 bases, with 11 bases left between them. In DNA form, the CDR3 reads TGTGCCAGTAGTATTCGGGGGTATGCCTACGAGCAGTACTTC. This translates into CASSIRGYAYEQYF.

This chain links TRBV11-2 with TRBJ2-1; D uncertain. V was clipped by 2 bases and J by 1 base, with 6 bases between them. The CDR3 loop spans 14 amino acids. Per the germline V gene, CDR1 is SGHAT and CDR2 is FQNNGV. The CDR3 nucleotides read TGTGCCAGCAGCTTAACGGGTTCCTACAATGAGCAGTTCTTC. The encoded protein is CASSLTGSYNEQFF.

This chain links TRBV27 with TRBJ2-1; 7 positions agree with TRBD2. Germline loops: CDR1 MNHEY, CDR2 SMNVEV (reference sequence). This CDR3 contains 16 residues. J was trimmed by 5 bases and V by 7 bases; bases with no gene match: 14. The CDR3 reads CASMYLLGGENNEQFF. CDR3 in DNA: TGTGCCAGCATGTACCTCCTGGGGGGGGAGAACAATGAGCAGTTCTTC.

The CDR3 protein is CASSLRAGVLNEQYF. The CDR3 DNA follows: TGTGCCAGCAGCTTAAGGGCGGGAGTTTTAAACGAGCAGTACTTC. This chain links TRBV7-9 with TRBJ2-7, with 7 positions matching TRBD2. With V trimmed by 2 bases and J by 5 bases, 9 bases remained unmatched. The CDR3 runs 15 residues. From germline, CDR1 is SEHNR and CDR2 FQNEAQ (reference sequence).

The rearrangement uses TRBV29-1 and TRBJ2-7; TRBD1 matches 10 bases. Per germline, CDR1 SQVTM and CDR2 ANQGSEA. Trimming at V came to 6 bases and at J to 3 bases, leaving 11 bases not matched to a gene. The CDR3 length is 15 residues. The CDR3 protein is CSVRDRGSLVYEQYF. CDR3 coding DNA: TGCAGCGTCCGGGACAGGGGTTCCTTGGTCTACGAGCAGTACTTC.

The CDR3, as DNA: TGTGCCAGTAGTAGACAGGGACAGTCGTTGGGCGAGCAGTACTTC. This codes for CASSRQGQSLGEQYF. J is TRBJ2-7 and V is TRBV19; 7 positions agree with TRBD1. V was pared by 4 bases and J by 6 bases, with 12 bases of the junction left unmatched. CDR1 and CDR2 from the germline V gene are LNHDA and SQIVND (reference sequence). The CDR3 loop spans 15 amino acids.